This passage covers 14 T cell receptor beta chains from one sample sequenced in a study of T cell clusters in autoimmune cytopenias. TRB was amplified by touch-down multiplex PCR, primer pools A and B combined. Reanalyzing the multiplex PCR reads, TCRdb keeps one entry per CDR3 protein, without DNA. The sample features approximately 7,000 distinct CDR3 sequences, with about 28% in its top ten. TRB amplification used 250 ng of peripheral blood genomic DNA. Sequencing input: peripheral blood. Receptor source: a human donor with an autoimmune cytopenia or autoimmune hepatitis (not recorded which).

V gene TRBV12-3 or TRBV12-4 combines with J gene TRBJ2-1. The CDR3 has 15 amino acids. CDR3: CASSDPRTDDNEQFF.

This clonotype is identified as medium-sized from frequency. The chain links TRBV13 to TRBJ1-3; TCRdb reports TRBD1, a call that lacks DNA to check it against. The CDR3 runs 19 residues. Per germline, CDR1 PRHDT and CDR2 FYEKMQ (reference sequence). CDR3 in amino acids: CASSPMAGTGGFAGNTIYF.

The rearrangement uses TRBV10-3 and TRBJ2-2. The CDR3 consists of 14 residues. Germline V gene sequence: CDR1 ENHRY, CDR2 SYGVKD. The CDR3: CAISVVMNTGELFF.

This rearrangement joins TRBV27 to TRBJ2-1; absent DNA, TCRdb's TRBD2 call cannot be checked. CDR1 MNHEY and CDR2 SMNVEV come from the germline V gene (reference sequence). The CDR3 runs to 17 residues. CDR3 amino acids: CASSPTNGLAGVNEQFF.

The chain is built from TRBV5-1 and TRBJ1-6; TCRdb designates TRBD1, a call that cannot be tested without DNA. CDR1 is SGHRS and CDR2 is YFSETQ in the germline V gene. This CDR3 contains 16 residues. The CDR3 sequence is CASSLGRRDRSSPLHF.

The gene calls are TRBV5-1 and TRBJ1-1; lacking DNA, the TRBD1 call made by TCRdb goes unchecked. The CDR3 extends over 17 amino acids. Per the germline V gene, CDR1 is SGHRS and CDR2 is YFSETQ. This CDR3 reads CASSLDLGGGSNTEAFF.

The chain uses TRBV5-1 and TRBJ1-1; as DNA is missing, the TRBD1 call by TCRdb cannot be tested. This CDR3 contains 14 residues. Germline-derived CDR1 and CDR2 are SGHRS and YFSETQ. The CDR3 protein is CASNPSGGKGEAFF. Full variable domain (rest looked up from reference TRBV5-1 and TRBJ1-1): KAGVTQTPRYLIKTRGQQVTLSCSPISGHRSVSWYQQTPGQGLQFLFEYFSETQRNKGNFPGRFSGRQFSNSRSEMNVSTLELGDSALYLCASNPSGGKGEAFFGQGTRLTVV.

The chain couples TRBV12-3 or TRBV12-4 to TRBJ1-3; the TCRdb call, TRBD1, lacks DNA for checking. This CDR3 has 14 amino acids. CDR3 amino acids: CASSPGGSGKTIYF.

The chain employs TRBV5-1 and TRBJ1-1. This CDR3 is 15 amino acids long. Germline V CDR1 and CDR2: SGHRS, YFSETQ. CDR3 residues: CASSLAQASNTEAFF.

The chain is built from TRBV24-1 and TRBJ2-3; the TCRdb D gene call, TRBD2, has no DNA to confirm it. The CDR3 is made up of 17 amino acids. Germline-derived CDR1 and CDR2 are KGHDR and SFDVKD. CDR3 loop: CATSDARLAGSTDTQYF.

V gene TRBV12-3 or TRBV12-4 combines with J gene TRBJ2-3; lacking DNA, the TRBD2 call made by TCRdb goes unchecked. The CDR3 has 16 amino acids. The CDR3 loop is CASSLGLAGGTDTQYF.

This clonotype is labeled medium-sized (0.01 to 0.1%) based on frequency. The V call is TRBV20-1, the J call TRBJ1-1; there is no DNA to check the TCRdb D call of TRBD1. This CDR3 region has 12 residues. CDR1 and CDR2 from the germline V gene are DFQATT and SNEGSKA (reference sequence). CDR3 loop: CSASKIGRGAFF.

The rearrangement links TRBV27 to TRBJ1-1. Germline CDR1 is MNHEY and CDR2 is SMNVEV (reference sequence). The CDR3 has 13 residues. The CDR3 loop reads CASSFYGLTEAFF.

This clonotype registers medium-sized by frequency. The chain has TRBV7-6 and TRBJ2-1. CDR1 and CDR2 from the germline V gene are SGHVS and FNYEAQ. CDR3 length: 13 residues. The CDR3 region is CASSLETGNEQFF.